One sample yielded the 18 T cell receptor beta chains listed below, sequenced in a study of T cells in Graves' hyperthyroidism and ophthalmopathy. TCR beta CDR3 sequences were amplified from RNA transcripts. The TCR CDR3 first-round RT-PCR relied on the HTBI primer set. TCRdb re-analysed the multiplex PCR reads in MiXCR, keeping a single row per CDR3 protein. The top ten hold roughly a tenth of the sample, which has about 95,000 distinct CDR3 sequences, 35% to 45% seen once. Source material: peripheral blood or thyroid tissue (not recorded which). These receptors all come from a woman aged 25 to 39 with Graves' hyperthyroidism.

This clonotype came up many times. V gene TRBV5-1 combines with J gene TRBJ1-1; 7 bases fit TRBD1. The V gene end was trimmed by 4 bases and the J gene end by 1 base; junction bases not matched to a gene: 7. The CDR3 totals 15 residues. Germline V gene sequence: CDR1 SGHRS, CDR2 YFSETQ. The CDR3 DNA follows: TGCGCCAGCAGCACGCGGACAGGCGGGAACACTGAAGCTTTCTTT. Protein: CASSTRTGGNTEAFF.

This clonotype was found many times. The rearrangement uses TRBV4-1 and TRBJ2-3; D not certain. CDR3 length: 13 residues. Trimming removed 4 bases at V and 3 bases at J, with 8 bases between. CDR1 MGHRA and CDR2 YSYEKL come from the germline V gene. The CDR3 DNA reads TGCGCCAGCAGCCGGGGTCCAACAGATACGCAGTATTTT. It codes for CASSRGPTDTQYF.

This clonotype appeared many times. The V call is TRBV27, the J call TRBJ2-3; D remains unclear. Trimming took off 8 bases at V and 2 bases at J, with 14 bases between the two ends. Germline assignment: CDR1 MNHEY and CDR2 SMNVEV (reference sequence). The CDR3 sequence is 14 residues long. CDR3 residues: CASAPAGITDTQYF. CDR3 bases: TGTGCCAGCGCTCCCGCAGGCATCACAGATACGCAGTATTTT.

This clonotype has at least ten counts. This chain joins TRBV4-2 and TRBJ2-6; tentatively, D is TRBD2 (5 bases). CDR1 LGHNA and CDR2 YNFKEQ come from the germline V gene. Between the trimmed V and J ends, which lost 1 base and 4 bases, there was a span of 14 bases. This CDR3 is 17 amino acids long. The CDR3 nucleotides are TGTGCCAGCAGCCAAGTAAAAGCGGCAGTCGGGGCCAACGTCCTGACTTTC. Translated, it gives CASSQVKAAVGANVLTF.

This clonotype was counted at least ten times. For the CDR3, the DNA is TGTGCCAGCAGTTTAAGTACTAGCGGAAACTCCTACGAGCAGTACTTC. This sequence encodes CASSLSTSGNSYEQYF. The rearrangement links TRBV12-3 or TRBV12-4 to TRBJ2-7, with 8 bases aligning to TRBD2. This CDR3 is built from 16 residues. V lost 2 bases and J lost 0; bases outside the gene matches: 6.

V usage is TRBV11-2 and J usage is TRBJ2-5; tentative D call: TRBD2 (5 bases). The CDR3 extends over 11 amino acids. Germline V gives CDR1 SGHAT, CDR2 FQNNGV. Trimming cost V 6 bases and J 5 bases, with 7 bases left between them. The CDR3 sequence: CASSGLETQYF. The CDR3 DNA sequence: TGTGCCAGCAGTGGACTCGAGACCCAGTACTTC.

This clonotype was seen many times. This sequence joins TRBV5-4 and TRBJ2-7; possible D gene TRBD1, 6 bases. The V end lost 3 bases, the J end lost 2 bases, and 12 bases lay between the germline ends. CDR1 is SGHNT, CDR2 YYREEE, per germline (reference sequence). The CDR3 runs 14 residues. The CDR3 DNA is TGTGCCAGCAGCTCGTGGGGGCACACCTACGAGCAGTACTTC. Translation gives CASSSWGHTYEQYF.

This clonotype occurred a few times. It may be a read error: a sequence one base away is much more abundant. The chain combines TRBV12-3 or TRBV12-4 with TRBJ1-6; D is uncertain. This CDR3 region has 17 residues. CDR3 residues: CAGSLGGRGSYNSPLHF. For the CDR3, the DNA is TGTGCCGGCAGTTTAGGCGGGAGAGGATCCTATAATTCACCCCTCCACTTT.

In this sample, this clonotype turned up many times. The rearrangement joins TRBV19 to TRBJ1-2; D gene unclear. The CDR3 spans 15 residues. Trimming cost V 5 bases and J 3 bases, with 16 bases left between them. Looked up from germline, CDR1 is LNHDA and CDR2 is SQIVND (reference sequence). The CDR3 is CASSHKRGYDYGYTF. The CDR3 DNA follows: TGTGCCAGTAGTCATAAGCGGGGTTACGACTATGGCTACACCTTC.

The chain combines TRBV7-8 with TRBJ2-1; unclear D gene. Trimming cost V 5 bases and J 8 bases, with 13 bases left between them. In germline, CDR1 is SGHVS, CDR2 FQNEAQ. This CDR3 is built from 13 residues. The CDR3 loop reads CASSEPLGDEQFF. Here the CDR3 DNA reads TGTGCCAGCAGCGAGCCCCTGGGTGATGAGCAGTTCTTC.

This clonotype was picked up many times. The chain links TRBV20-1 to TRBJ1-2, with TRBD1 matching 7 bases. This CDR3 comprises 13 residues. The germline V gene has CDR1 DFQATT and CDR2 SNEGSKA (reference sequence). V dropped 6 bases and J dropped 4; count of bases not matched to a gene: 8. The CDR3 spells CSAYGTAAYGYTF. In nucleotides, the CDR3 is TGCAGTGCGTACGGGACAGCAGCCTATGGCTACACCTTC.

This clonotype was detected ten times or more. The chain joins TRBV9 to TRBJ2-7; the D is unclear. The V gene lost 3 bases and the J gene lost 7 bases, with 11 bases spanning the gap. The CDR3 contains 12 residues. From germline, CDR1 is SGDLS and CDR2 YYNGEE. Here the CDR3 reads CASSADGAEQYF. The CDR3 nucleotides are TGTGCCAGCAGCGCCGACGGAGCAGAGCAGTACTTC.

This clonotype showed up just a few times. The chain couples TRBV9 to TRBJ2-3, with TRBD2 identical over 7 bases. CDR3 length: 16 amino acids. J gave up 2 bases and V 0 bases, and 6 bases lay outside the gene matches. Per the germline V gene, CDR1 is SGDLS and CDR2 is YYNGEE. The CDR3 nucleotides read TGTGCCAGCAGCGTAGCACCTAGCGGAATCACAGATACGCAGTATTTT. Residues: CASSVAPSGITDTQYF.

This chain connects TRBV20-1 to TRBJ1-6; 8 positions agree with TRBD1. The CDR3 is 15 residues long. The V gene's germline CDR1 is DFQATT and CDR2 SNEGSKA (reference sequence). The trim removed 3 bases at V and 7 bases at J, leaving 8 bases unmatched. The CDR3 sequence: CSASPGTGSNSPLHF. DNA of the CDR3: TGCAGTGCTAGTCCCGGGACAGGTTCGAATTCACCCCTCCACTTT.

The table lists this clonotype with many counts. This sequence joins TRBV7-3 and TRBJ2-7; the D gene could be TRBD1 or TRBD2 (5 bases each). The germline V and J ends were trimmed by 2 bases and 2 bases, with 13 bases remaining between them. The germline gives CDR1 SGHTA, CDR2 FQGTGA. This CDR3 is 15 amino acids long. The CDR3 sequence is CASSLALGPTYEQYF. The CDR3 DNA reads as TGTGCCAGCAGCTTAGCCCTGGGACCTACCTACGAGCAGTACTTC.

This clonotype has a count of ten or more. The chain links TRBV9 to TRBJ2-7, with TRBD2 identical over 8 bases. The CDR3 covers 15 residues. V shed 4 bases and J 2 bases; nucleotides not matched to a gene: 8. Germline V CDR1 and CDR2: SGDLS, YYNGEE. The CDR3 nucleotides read TGTGCCAGCAGCCCCACTATTAGCGGGACCTACGAGCAGTACTTC. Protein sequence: CASSPTISGTYEQYF.

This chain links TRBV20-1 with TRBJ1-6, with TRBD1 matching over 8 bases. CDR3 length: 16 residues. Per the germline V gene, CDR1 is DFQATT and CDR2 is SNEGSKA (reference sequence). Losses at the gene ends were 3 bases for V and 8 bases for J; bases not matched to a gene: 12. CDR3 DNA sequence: TGCAGTGCTAGGCGAGCCCAGGGACAGGAGCATTCACCCCTCCACTTT. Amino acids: CSARRAQGQEHSPLHF.

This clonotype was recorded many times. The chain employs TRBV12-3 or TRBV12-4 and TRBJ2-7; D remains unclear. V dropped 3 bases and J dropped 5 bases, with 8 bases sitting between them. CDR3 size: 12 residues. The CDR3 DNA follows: TGTGCCAGCAGTTTTTTTGGCAACGAGCAGTACTTC. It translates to CASSFFGNEQYF.